This T cell receptor (beta chain) was sequenced during a study of CD8 T cells in ankylosing spondylitis. Making the TCR beta libraries involved quantitative 5'-RACE with molecular barcodes. TCRdb used MiXCR to reprocess the 5' RACE reads, holding one entry per CDR3 protein. The sample holds about 400,000 distinct CDR3 sequences, approximately 22% seen once. In the case of this clonotype: Antigen: not known.

Overall study results and limits: Among TCR beta sequences, a motif of 7 to 9 highly homologous variants appeared characteristic of ankylosing spondylitis blood. The clones that were linked to disease were reported to be significantly enriched in matched synovial fluid samples from ankylosing spondylitis patients.

Sequencing was carried out using blood, either unsorted or a sorted T cell fraction (not recorded which). This clonotype originated in a male donor with ankylosing spondylitis or in good health (not recorded which).

The CDR3 sequence: CSVPPTRLAGTYNEQFF. DNA for the CDR3: TGCAGCGTCCCTCCGACGAGACTAGCGGGGACCTACAATGAGCAGTTCTTC. The chain combines TRBV29-1 with TRBJ2-1; 11 bases match TRBD2. There are 17 residues in the CDR3. V shed 6 bases and J 2 bases; nucleotides not matched to a gene: 12. Germline V lookup: CDR1 SQVTM, CDR2 ANQGSEA.